These 9 T cell receptor beta chains originate from one sample sequenced in a study of T cell repertoires in cytomegalovirus infection. The antigens these receptors bind are not known. TCRdb reprocessed the reads via MiXCR and lists one record per CDR3 protein. The data show some 350,000 distinct CDR3 sequences, roughly 28% seen once. The sequenced sample was cultured PBMCs, obtained from culture after CMV antigen stimulation. Every receptor here comes from a human donor in good health (CMV status not recorded). Some clones in this sample may be carry-over from other donors' samples.

This clonotype occurred a few times. This chain links TRBV20-1 with TRBJ1-4, with TRBD1 matching over 8 bases. The CDR3 has 14 amino acids. Germline V lookup: CDR1 DFQATT, CDR2 SNEGSKA (reference sequence). The J segment lost 7 bases and the V segment lost 3 bases, leaving 7 bases of the junction unmatched. This CDR3 reads CSASDRGSSEKLFF. CDR3 sequence (DNA): TGCAGTGCTAGTGACAGGGGAAGTTCTGAAAAACTGTTTTTT.

This clonotype was picked up many times. The rearrangement links TRBV7-9 to TRBJ2-7; TRBD1 might be the D (5 bases). This CDR3 is built from 14 residues. V shed 1 base and J shed 4 bases, with 11 bases lying between them. Germline CDR1 reads SEHNR; CDR2 reads FQNEAQ (reference sequence). The CDR3 reads CASSLEGAQYEQYF. The CDR3, as DNA: TGTGCCAGCAGCTTAGAAGGGGCCCAATACGAGCAGTACTTC.

The genes are TRBV5-1 and TRBJ1-1; no clear D. The V gene lost 4 bases and the J gene lost 7 bases, with 11 bases spanning the gap. The CDR3 loop spans 12 amino acids. The germline V gene has CDR1 SGHRS and CDR2 YFSETQ. This chain's CDR3 is CASSKGILEAFF. In DNA form, the CDR3 reads TGCGCCAGCAGCAAAGGGATACTTGAAGCTTTCTTT.

This sequence joins TRBV5-1 and TRBJ1-1; the D is unclear. Germline V lookup: CDR1 SGHRS, CDR2 YFSETQ. This CDR3 is built from 13 residues. V lost 0 bases, J lost 4 bases, and 7 bases lay in between. The CDR3 sequence: CASSLDLSTEAFF. For the CDR3, the DNA is TGCGCCAGCAGCTTGGACTTATCCACTGAAGCTTTCTTT. Based on the CDR3 plus reference TRBV5-1 and TRBJ1-1, the full variable domain is KAGVTQTPRYLIKTRGQQVTLSCSPISGHRSVSWYQQTPGQGLQFLFEYFSETQRNKGNFPGRFSGRQFSNSRSEMNVSTLELGDSALYLCASSLDLSTEAFFGQGTRLTVV.

The chain recombines TRBV12-5 with TRBJ2-2, with D unresolved. The CDR3 contains 15 residues. In germline, CDR1 is LGHNT, CDR2 FRNRAP. The V gene lost 7 bases and the J gene lost 5 bases, with 17 bases spanning the gap. This CDR3 is CASVNPIPPTGELFF. The DNA of the CDR3 is TGTGCTAGTGTCAACCCGATTCCGCCGACCGGGGAGCTGTTTTTT.

This chain uses TRBV10-2 with TRBJ1-1, with 8 bases fitting TRBD1. This CDR3 spans 13 amino acids. In germline, CDR1 is WSHSY, CDR2 SAAADI. The V gene end was trimmed by 6 bases and the J gene end by 5 bases; junction bases not matched to a gene: 5. The CDR3 loop reads CASRDRASTEAFF. DNA of the CDR3: TGCGCCAGCAGGGACAGGGCATCTACTGAAGCTTTCTTT.

This clonotype occurred many times. The V call is TRBV28, the J call TRBJ1-5; D remains unclear. With 5 bases removed from V and 0 bases from J, the gap between germline ends came to 11 bases. Germline V CDR1 and CDR2: MDHEN, SYDVKM. The CDR3 runs 15 residues. The CDR3 here is CASSAAAFSNQPQHF. The CDR3 region has the DNA TGTGCCAGCAGTGCAGCGGCCTTTAGCAATCAGCCCCAGCATTTT.

J is TRBJ1-2 and V is TRBV12-3 or TRBV12-4, with D possibly being TRBD1 (5 bases). The CDR3 is 14 amino acids. V was trimmed by 1 base and J by 4 bases, leaving 10 bases between them. CDR3 amino acids: CASSLDQGGYGYTF. In nucleotides, the CDR3 is TGTGCCAGCAGTTTAGATCAGGGCGGCTATGGCTACACCTTC.

The J gene is TRBJ1-1, the V gene TRBV6-8, with D perhaps TRBD1 (6 bases). The germline V and J ends were trimmed by 5 bases and 4 bases, with 14 bases remaining between them. Germline V gives CDR1 MNHGY, CDR2 SAAAGT. The CDR3 consists of 14 residues. The CDR3 loop is CASSPSGRGTEAFF. The CDR3 nucleotides read TGTGCCAGCAGTCCAAGTGGCAGGGGCACTGAAGCTTTCTTT.